A single sample gave rise to the 12 T cell receptor beta chains below, sequenced in a study of spatial heterogeneity in lung cancer. A single record per CDR3 protein comes from TCRdb applying MiXCR to the 5' RACE reads. The data hold roughly 19,000 distinct CDR3 sequences, with roughly 5.8% observed a single time. These receptors' targets are unknown. The study's findings and limits: Tracking of tumor mutation counts was seen in expanded intratumoral alpha and beta TCR counts.

Time point reported: sample taken at primary tumor resection. This sample comprised lung tumor tissue, obtained at surgery. These receptors all come from a female donor with early-stage non-small cell lung cancer.

In this sample, this clonotype turned up many times. The J gene is TRBJ1-1, the V gene TRBV12-3 or TRBV12-4; D gene ambiguous. CDR3 size: 12 residues. Deletions cut 9 bases from V and 0 bases from J, with 8 bases between. The CDR3 sequence: CASLSLNTEAFF. The CDR3, as DNA: TGTGCCAGTCTCTCCCTGAACACTGAAGCTTTCTTT.

This clonotype was observed at least ten times. V is TRBV6-1 and J is TRBJ2-7; 10 bases map to TRBD2. CDR3 size: 15 residues. V gave up 5 bases and J gave up 6 bases; unmatched junction bases: 10. CDR1 is MNHNS, CDR2 SASEGT, per germline. CDR3 amino acids: CASSPKREGQSEQYF. In DNA form, the CDR3 reads TGTGCCAGCAGTCCCAAGCGGGAGGGCCAAAGCGAGCAGTACTTC.

This clonotype was observed at least ten times. V usage is TRBV28 and J usage is TRBJ2-5, with TRBD2 as a possible D gene (5 bases). This CDR3 spans 18 amino acids. Germline V gives CDR1 MDHEN, CDR2 SYDVKM. Trimming left V 5 bases short and J 2 bases short, with 24 bases between. The CDR3 DNA reads as TGTGCCAGCAGTCTAACCACGGGATTGCCCCTGGAACAAGAGACCCAGTACTTC. This codes for CASSLTTGLPLEQETQYF.

This clonotype showed up many times. This chain joins TRBV28 and TRBJ2-7, with D uncertain. Germline V CDR1 and CDR2: MDHEN, SYDVKM. Trimming removed 3 bases from V and 2 bases from J, with 11 bases in between. This CDR3 has 14 amino acids. The CDR3 protein is CASSFPPPPYEQYF. CDR3 bases: TGTGCCAGCAGTTTCCCCCCACCCCCCTACGAGCAGTACTTC.

This clonotype showed up many times. This sequence joins TRBV10-3 and TRBJ2-7; D call uncertain. Trimming took 4 bases from V and 5 from J, leaving 12 bases between them. From germline, CDR1 is ENHRY and CDR2 SYGVKD. There are 13 residues in the CDR3. The CDR3 sequence: CAISVERVDEQYF. In DNA form, the CDR3 reads TGTGCCATCAGTGTCGAAAGGGTGGACGAGCAGTACTTC.

The V call is TRBV12-3 or TRBV12-4, the J call TRBJ1-5; the D is unclear. Trimming removed 6 bases from V and 2 bases from J, with 5 bases in between. This CDR3 region has 12 residues. Here the CDR3 reads CASSQGNQPQHF. The CDR3 nucleotides read TGTGCCAGCAGCCAGGGCAATCAGCCCCAGCATTTT.

This clonotype was observed at least ten times. This chain links TRBV5-8 with TRBJ2-1, with a weak D call TRBD1 (6 bases). Germline CDR1 is SGHTS and CDR2 is YDEGEE. This CDR3 contains 15 residues. Trimming removed 2 bases from V and 4 bases from J, with 13 bases in between. The CDR3 DNA reads TGTGCCAGCAGCTTCAGGGGTACAGCGTACAATGAGCAGTTCTTC. Amino acids: CASSFRGTAYNEQFF. The whole variable domain, filled in from reference TRBV5-8 and TRBJ2-1, reads EAGVTQSPTHLIKTRGQQATLRCSPISGHTSVYWYQQALGLGLQFLLWYDEGEERNRGNFPPRFSGRQFPNYSSELNVNALELEDSALYLCASSFRGTAYNEQFFGPGTRLTVL.

This clonotype has more than one count but fewer than ten. V and J are TRBV2 and TRBJ2-1; 11 bases match TRBD2. The CDR3 has 15 residues. Unmatched junction bases numbered 6, after V lost 5 bases and J lost 6 bases. The germline V gene encodes CDR1 SNHLY and CDR2 FYNNEI. The chain's CDR3 is CASSLGLAGSNEQFF. Written as DNA, the CDR3 is TGTGCCAGCAGTCTTGGACTAGCGGGTAGCAATGAGCAGTTCTTC.

The chain uses TRBV6-2 or TRBV6-3 and TRBJ2-7, with TRBD2 matching over 7 bases. V trimming: 6 bases; J trimming: 6 bases; junction bases outside the gene matches: 14. Germline lookup yields CDR1 MNHEY and CDR2 SVGEGT. This CDR3 region has 15 residues. The CDR3 spells CASSYTSEVGGEQYF. As DNA, the CDR3 is TGTGCCAGCAGCTATACTAGCGAGGTCGGCGGCGAGCAGTACTTC.

The chain has TRBV12-3 or TRBV12-4 and TRBJ1-1, with unresolved D. The V end lost 5 bases, the J end lost 1 base, and 11 bases lay between the germline ends. The CDR3 totals 14 residues. The CDR3 is CASSQGNANTEAFF. In DNA, the CDR3 is TGTGCCAGCAGTCAAGGCAACGCGAACACTGAAGCTTTCTTT.

In its sample, this clonotype was seen many times. The chain links TRBV9 to TRBJ1-4; D possibly corresponds to TRBD1 (6 bases). Per the germline V gene, CDR1 is SGDLS and CDR2 is YYNGEE. The V and J ends lost 4 bases and 8 bases respectively, with 12 bases between them. The length of the CDR3 is 13 residues. CDR3 loop: CASSPSRGEKLFF. The CDR3 DNA sequence: TGTGCCAGCAGCCCCAGTAGGGGGGAAAAACTGTTTTTT.

In this sample, this clonotype turned up many times. V usage is TRBV7-8 and J usage is TRBJ1-5; D gene ambiguous. This CDR3 comprises 16 residues. Germline CDR1 is SGHVS and CDR2 is FQNEAQ. The V and J ends lost 1 base and 3 bases respectively, with 13 bases between them. CDR3 coding DNA: TGTGCCAGCAGCTTAGAAAGTGGTTGGAACAATCAGCCCCAGCATTTT. Translation gives CASSLESGWNNQPQHF.